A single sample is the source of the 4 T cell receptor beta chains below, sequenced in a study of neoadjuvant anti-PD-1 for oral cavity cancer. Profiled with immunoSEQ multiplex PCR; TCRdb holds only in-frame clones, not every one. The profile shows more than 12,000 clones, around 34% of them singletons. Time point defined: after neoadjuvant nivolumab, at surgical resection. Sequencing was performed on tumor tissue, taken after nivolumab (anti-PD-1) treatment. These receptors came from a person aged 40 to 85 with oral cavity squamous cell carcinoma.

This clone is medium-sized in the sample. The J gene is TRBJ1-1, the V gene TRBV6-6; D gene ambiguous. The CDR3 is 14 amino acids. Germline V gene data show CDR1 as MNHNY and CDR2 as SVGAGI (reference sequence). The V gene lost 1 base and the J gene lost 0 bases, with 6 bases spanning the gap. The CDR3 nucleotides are TGTGCCAGCAGTTACTGGCAGGTGAACACTGAAGCTTTCTTT. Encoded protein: CASSYWQVNTEAFF.

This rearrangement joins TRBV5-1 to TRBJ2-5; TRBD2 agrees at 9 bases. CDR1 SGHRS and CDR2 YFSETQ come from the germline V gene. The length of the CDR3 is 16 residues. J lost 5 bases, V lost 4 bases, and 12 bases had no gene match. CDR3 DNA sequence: TGCGCCAGCAGCCCGGCGGTGGTAGCGGGGGTGGAGACCCAGTACTTC. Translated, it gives CASSPAVVAGVETQYF.

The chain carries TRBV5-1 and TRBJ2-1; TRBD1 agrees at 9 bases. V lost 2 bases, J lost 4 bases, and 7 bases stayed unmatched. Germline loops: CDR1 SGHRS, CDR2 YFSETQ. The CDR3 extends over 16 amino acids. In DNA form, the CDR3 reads TGCGCCAGCAGCTTCGGACAGGGGAACTCTTACAATGAGCAGTTCTTC. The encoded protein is CASSFGQGNSYNEQFF.

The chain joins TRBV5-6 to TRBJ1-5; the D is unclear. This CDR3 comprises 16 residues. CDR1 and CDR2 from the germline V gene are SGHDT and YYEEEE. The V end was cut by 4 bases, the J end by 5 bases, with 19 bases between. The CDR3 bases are TGTGCCAGCAGCCTTTCCGGGCGGCGGATAGATCAGCCCCAGCATTTT. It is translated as CASSLSGRRIDQPQHF.